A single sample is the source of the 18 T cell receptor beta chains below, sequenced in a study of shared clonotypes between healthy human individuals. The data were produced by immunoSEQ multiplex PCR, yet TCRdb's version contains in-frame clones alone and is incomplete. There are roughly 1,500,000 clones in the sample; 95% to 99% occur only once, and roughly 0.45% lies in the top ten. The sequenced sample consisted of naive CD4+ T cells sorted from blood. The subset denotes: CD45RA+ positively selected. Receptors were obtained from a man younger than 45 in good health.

This CDR3 reads CASRAGTRSLSDTQYF. CDR3 bases: TGCGCCAGCAGAGCCGGGACGCGGTCTCTCTCAGATACGCAGTATTTT. V is TRBV10-2 and J is TRBJ2-3; D may be TRBD1 or TRBD2 (5 bases each). Trimming cost V 6 bases and J 4 bases, with 20 bases left between them. This CDR3 is 16 amino acids long. Germline CDR1 and CDR2: WSHSY and SAAADI.

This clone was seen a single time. Here the CDR3 DNA reads TGTGCCAGCAGCGTAGGGCCCTCCGGGACGAACTACGAGCAGTACTTC. Translated: CASSVGPSGTNYEQYF. V is TRBV9 and J is TRBJ2-7; D may match TRBD1 or TRBD2 (5 bases each). CDR1 and CDR2 (germline): SGDLS, YYNGEE. V was clipped by 0 bases and J by 3 bases, with 16 bases between them. This CDR3 spans 16 amino acids.

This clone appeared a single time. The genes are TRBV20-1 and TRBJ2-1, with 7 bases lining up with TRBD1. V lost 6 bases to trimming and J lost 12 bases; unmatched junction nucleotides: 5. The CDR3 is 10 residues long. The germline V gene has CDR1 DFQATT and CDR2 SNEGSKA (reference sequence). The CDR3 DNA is TGCAGTGCAAAGGACAGGTGGCAGTTCTTC. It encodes CSAKDRWQFF.

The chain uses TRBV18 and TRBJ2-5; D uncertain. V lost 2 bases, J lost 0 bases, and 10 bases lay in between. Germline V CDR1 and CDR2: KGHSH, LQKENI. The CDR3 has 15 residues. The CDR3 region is CASSPIPEYQETQYF. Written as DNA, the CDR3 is TGTGCCAGCTCACCAATACCGGAGTACCAAGAGACCCAGTACTTC.

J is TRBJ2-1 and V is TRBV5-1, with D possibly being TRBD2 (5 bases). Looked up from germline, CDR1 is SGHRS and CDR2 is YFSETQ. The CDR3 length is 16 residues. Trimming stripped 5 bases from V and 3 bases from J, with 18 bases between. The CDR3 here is CASRAGEGSDYNEQFF. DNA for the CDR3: TGCGCCAGCAGAGCCGGTGAGGGTAGCGACTACAATGAGCAGTTCTTC.

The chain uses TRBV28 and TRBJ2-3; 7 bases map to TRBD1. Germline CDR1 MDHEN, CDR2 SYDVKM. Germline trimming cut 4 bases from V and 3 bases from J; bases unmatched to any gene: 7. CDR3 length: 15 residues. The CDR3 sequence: CASSYRGIVTDTQYF. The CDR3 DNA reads TGTGCCAGCAGTTACAGGGGAATAGTGACAGATACGCAGTATTTT.

The CDR3 protein is CASSQTGDYGYTF. The CDR3 bases are TGTGCCAGTAGCCAGACAGGAGATTATGGCTACACCTTC. J is TRBJ1-2 and V is TRBV19, with a possible D match to TRBD1 (6 bases). Per the germline V gene, CDR1 is LNHDA and CDR2 is SQIVND (reference sequence). The length of the CDR3 is 13 residues. Between the trimmed V and J ends, which lost 6 bases and 5 bases, there was a span of 13 bases.

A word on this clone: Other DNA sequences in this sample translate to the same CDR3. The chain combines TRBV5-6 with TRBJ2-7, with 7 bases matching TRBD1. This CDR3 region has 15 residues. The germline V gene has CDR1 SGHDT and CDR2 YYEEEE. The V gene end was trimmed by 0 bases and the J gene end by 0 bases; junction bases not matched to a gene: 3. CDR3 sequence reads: CASSLVGTASYEQYF. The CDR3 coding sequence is TGTGCCAGCAGCTTGGTGGGGACAGCCTCCTACGAGCAGTACTTC.

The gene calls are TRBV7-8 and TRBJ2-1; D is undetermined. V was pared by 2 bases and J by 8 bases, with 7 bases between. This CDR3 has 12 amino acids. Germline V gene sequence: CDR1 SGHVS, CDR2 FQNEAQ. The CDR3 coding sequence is TGTGCCAGCAGCTTATGGGGTGATGAGCAGTTCTTC. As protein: CASSLWGDEQFF.

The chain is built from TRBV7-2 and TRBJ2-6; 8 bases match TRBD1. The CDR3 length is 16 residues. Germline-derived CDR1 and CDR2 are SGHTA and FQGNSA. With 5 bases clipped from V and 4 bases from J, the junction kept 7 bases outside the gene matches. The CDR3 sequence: CASSHQGTGGANVLTF. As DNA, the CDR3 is TGTGCCAGCAGCCACCAGGGGACAGGCGGGGCCAACGTCCTGACTTTC.

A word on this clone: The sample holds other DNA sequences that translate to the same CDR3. CDR3 amino acids: CASSVGSSYEQYF. The CDR3 nucleotides are TGCGCCAGCAGTGTTGGGAGCTCCTACGAGCAGTACTTC. The rearrangement joins TRBV10-2 to TRBJ2-7, with TRBD2 as a possible D gene (5 bases). CDR1 is WSHSY, CDR2 SAAADI, per germline. V dropped 4 bases and J dropped 0 bases, with 7 bases sitting between them. The CDR3 has 13 amino acids.

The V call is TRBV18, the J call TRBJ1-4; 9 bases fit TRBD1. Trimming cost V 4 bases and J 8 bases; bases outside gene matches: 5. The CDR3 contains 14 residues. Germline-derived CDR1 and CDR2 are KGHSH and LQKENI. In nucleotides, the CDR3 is TGTGCCAGCTCACAGGACAGGGGATACGAAAAACTGTTTTTT. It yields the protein CASSQDRGYEKLFF.

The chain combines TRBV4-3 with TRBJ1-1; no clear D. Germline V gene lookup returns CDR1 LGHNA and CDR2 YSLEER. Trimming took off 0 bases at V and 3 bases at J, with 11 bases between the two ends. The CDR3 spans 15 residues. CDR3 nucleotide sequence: TGCGCCAGCAGCCAAGATCGGGATTGGGACACTGAAGCTTTCTTT. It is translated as CASSQDRDWDTEAFF.

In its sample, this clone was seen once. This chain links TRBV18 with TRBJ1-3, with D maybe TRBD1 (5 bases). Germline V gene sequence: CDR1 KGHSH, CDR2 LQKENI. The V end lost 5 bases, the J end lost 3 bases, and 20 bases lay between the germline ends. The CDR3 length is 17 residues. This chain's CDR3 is CASSKNAGRGGGNTIYF. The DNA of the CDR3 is TGTGCCAGCTCAAAAAACGCAGGGCGCGGAGGTGGAAACACCATATATTTT.

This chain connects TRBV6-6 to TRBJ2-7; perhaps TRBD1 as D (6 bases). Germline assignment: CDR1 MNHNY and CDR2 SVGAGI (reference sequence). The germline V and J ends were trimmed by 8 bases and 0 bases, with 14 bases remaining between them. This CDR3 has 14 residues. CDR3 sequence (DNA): TGTGCCAGCTTGTCCGGGACAAGCTCCTACGAGCAGTACTTC. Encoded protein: CASLSGTSSYEQYF.

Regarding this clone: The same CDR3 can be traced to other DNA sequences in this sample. CDR3 DNA: TGCGCCAGCAGCGCTAGCGGGAACACCGGGGAGCTGTTTTTT. Its translation: CASSASGNTGELFF. This sequence joins TRBV5-1 and TRBJ2-2; 7 nucleotides line up with TRBD2. Germline values: CDR1 SGHRS, CDR2 YFSETQ. The CDR3 extends over 14 amino acids. J lost 1 base, V lost 4 bases, and 1 base had no gene match.

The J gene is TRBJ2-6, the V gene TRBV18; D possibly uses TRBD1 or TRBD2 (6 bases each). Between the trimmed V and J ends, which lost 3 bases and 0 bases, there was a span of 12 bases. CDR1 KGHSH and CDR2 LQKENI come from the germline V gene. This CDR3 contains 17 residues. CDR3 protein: CASSPRGPSSGANVLTF. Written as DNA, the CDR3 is TGTGCCAGCTCACCCCGGGGGCCAAGCTCTGGGGCCAACGTCCTGACTTTC.

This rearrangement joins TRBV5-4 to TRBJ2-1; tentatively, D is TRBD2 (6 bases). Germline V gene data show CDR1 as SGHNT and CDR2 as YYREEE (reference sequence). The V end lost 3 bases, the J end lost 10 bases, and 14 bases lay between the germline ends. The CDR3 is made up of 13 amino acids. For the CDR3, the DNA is TGTGCCAGCAGCTGGGACTCCGGTGGGGAGCAGTTCTTC. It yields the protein CASSWDSGGEQFF.